The sequence of this TCR beta chain was determined in a study of read filtering for tumor transcriptome and immune sequencing. Study at large: IR-seq gave about 4.05 to 11 million TCR reads per sample; RNA-seq gave about 80 to 1273.

From 300 to 450 ng of RNA, a library with molecular barcoded alpha/delta and beta/gamma adaptors was made. TCRdb re-called the reads with MiXCR, one entry per CDR3 protein. The sample shows 40,000 to 50,000 distinct CDR3 sequences, about an eighth of them seen only once. Trimming took 0 bases from V and 6 from J, leaving 9 bases between them. Germline V gene sequence: CDR1 SGHRS, CDR2 YFSETQ. CDR3 length equals 13 residues. This clonotype was recorded at least ten times. Sequences were obtained from a population of CD138-negative cells sorted from bone marrow. The clonotype comes from a donor at least 40 years old with multiple myeloma. The rearrangement uses TRBV5-1 and TRBJ2-5; the D gene could be TRBD1 or TRBD2 (5 bases each). The CDR3 protein is CASSLVGGQTQYF. The CDR3 DNA follows: TGCGCCAGCAGCTTGGTTGGGGGACAGACCCAGTACTTC.